Below, 17 T cell receptor beta chains from the same sample are listed, as sequenced in a study of control samples from healthy donors and cancer patients (dated by TCRdb to between 2020 and 2021). Library method: the immunoSEQ multiplex PCR assay. The source is immuneACCESS, and TCRdb retained only in-frame sequences with V and J called. Part of the clones is not carried over; for the studies checked, unresolved V genes explain less than half of this, and the remainder is unexplained. Within this sample are tens of thousands of clones, with about 85% of them counted one time only. Together, the top ten hold over 11% of the sample. Sequencing was performed on PBMCs. The receptors shown here come from a man aged 55 to 69 with head and neck cancer.

The chain has TRBV9 and TRBJ2-7; the match to TRBD1 covers 10 bases. Germline V CDR1 and CDR2: SGDLS, YYNGEE. CDR3 length equals 13 residues. V lost 3 bases, J lost 7 bases, and 4 bases stayed unmatched. CDR3 residues: CASSGQGAREQYF. CDR3 DNA: TGTGCCAGCAGCGGACAGGGGGCGCGGGAGCAGTACTTC.

V is TRBV18 and J is TRBJ1-1; 8 bases map to TRBD1. The CDR3 runs 17 residues. The V segment lost 2 bases and the J segment 1 base; nucleotides outside the gene matches: 9. Germline CDR1 KGHSH, CDR2 LQKENI. The CDR3 region has the DNA TGTGCCAGCTCACCAATTAAGCAGGGGGCAACGAACACTGAAGCTTTCTTT. Protein sequence: CASSPIKQGATNTEAFF.

The V call is TRBV7-9, the J call TRBJ2-1; 7 bases map to TRBD2. The ends lost 1 base at V and 2 bases at J; junction bases unmatched: 8. The CDR3 length is 17 residues. CDR1 and CDR2 (germline): SEHNR, FQNEAQ (reference sequence). CDR3 sequence reads: CASSLDPPSGPYNEQFF. The CDR3 bases are TGTGCCAGCAGCTTAGACCCCCCTAGCGGTCCCTACAATGAGCAGTTCTTC.

J is TRBJ1-5 and V is TRBV27; possible D gene TRBD1, 5 bases. V was pared by 5 bases and J by 7 bases, with 15 bases between. Looked up from germline, CDR1 is MNHEY and CDR2 is SMNVEV (reference sequence). The CDR3 spans 14 residues. CDR3 in DNA: TGTGCCAGCAGTCCCACAGGCTTGGGGCAGCCCCAGCATTTT. Protein product: CASSPTGLGQPQHF.

The chain recombines TRBV28 with TRBJ2-2; 9 bases are a match to TRBD1. The length of the CDR3 is 15 residues. Per the germline V gene, CDR1 is MDHEN and CDR2 is SYDVKM. V trimming: 0 bases; J trimming: 6 bases; junction bases outside the gene matches: 2. The DNA of the CDR3 is TGTGCCAGCAGTTTATGGGGACAGGGAGCCGGGGAGCTGTTTTTT. Protein sequence: CASSLWGQGAGELFF.

The gene calls are TRBV7-9 and TRBJ1-1; D remains unclear. CDR1 is SEHNR, CDR2 FQNEAQ, per germline (reference sequence). V lost 1 base and J 9 bases, leaving 12 bases between the germline ends. This CDR3 is 13 amino acids long. The CDR3 sequence is CASSLGSENKAFF. DNA for the CDR3: TGTGCCAGCAGCTTAGGGTCAGAAAATAAAGCTTTCTTT.

CDR3 nucleotides: TGCGCCAGCAGCTTTACAGGGGCCGCGCTTTACGAGCAGTACTTC. This sequence encodes CASSFTGAALYEQYF. The rearrangement links TRBV5-1 to TRBJ2-7, with 7 bases fitting TRBD1. Per germline, CDR1 SGHRS and CDR2 YFSETQ. Unmatched junction bases numbered 9, after V lost 2 bases and J lost 4 bases. This CDR3 contains 15 residues. Using reference TRBV5-1 and TRBJ2-7 for the parts outside the CDR3, the full variable domain is KAGVTQTPRYLIKTRGQQVTLSCSPISGHRSVSWYQQTPGQGLQFLFEYFSETQRNKGNFPGRFSGRQFSNSRSEMNVSTLELGDSALYLCASSFTGAALYEQYFGPGTRLTVT.

The chain combines TRBV30 with TRBJ2-1; the D gene is possibly TRBD2 (7 bases). The V gene lost 5 bases and the J gene lost 8 bases, with 10 bases spanning the gap. Germline CDR1 GTSNPN, CDR2 SVGIG (reference sequence). The CDR3 consists of 11 residues. DNA for the CDR3: TGTGCCTGGGGGGGGGCCTATGAGCAGTTCTTC. This translates into CAWGGAYEQFF.

In this sample, this clone turned up a few times. The chain recombines TRBV11-2 with TRBJ1-4; no definite D call. Germline V gene sequence: CDR1 SGHAT, CDR2 FQNNGV. The CDR3 is 15 residues long. The V and J ends lost 6 bases and 0 bases respectively, with 11 bases between them. CDR3 region: CASRRTFATNEKLFF. CDR3 nucleotide sequence: TGTGCCAGCAGGCGGACCTTCGCAACTAATGAAAAACTGTTTTTT.

This chain links TRBV19 with TRBJ2-4; weak D call: TRBD2 (6 bases). The V end lost 5 bases, the J end lost 5 bases, and 16 bases lay between the germline ends. Germline V gene lookup returns CDR1 LNHDA and CDR2 SQIVND (reference sequence). The CDR3 runs 15 residues. The CDR3, as DNA: TGTGCCAGTAGTCACGCGGCGGGACCCCAAAACATTCAGTACTTC. It yields the protein CASSHAAGPQNIQYF. Full variable domain (outside the CDR3, taken from reference TRBV19 and TRBJ2-4): DGGITQSPKYLFRKEGQNVTLSCEQNLNHDAMYWYRQDPGQGLRLIYYSQIVNDFQKGDIAEGYSVSREKKESFPLTVTSAQKNPTAFYLCASSHAAGPQNIQYFGAGTRLSVL.

V is TRBV9 and J is TRBJ2-3; D remains ambiguous. The V gene's germline CDR1 is SGDLS and CDR2 YYNGEE. Trimming cost V 1 base and J 1 base, with 4 bases left between them. The CDR3 contains 13 residues. CDR3 sequence reads: CASSVLGTDTQYF. The CDR3 coding sequence is TGTGCCAGCAGCGTACTGGGCACAGATACGCAGTATTTT.

The J gene is TRBJ1-1, the V gene TRBV7-2; D is possibly TRBD1 (6 bases). This CDR3 has 14 amino acids. V was clipped by 8 bases and J by 4 bases, with 17 bases between them. Germline V CDR1 and CDR2: SGHTA, FQGNSA. CDR3 region: CASQTQGRGTEAFF. CDR3 coding DNA: TGTGCCAGCCAGACCCAGGGGCGGGGCACTGAAGCTTTCTTT.

V gene TRBV7-2 combines with J gene TRBJ1-1; D unresolved. Trimming stripped 7 bases from V and 5 bases from J, with 17 bases between. The CDR3 has 14 residues. The germline gives CDR1 SGHTA, CDR2 FQGNSA. CDR3 sequence: CASTSRIEGTEAFF. CDR3 coding DNA: TGTGCCAGCACCTCCCGAATAGAGGGTACTGAAGCTTTCTTT.

V usage is TRBV6-5 and J usage is TRBJ1-1, with D tentatively TRBD1 (6 bases). CDR3 size: 13 residues. From germline, CDR1 is MNHEY and CDR2 SVGAGI. Between the trimmed V and J ends, which lost 5 bases and 4 bases, there was a span of 11 bases. For the CDR3, the DNA is TGTGCCAGCAGTCCCGGGACACCCACTGAAGCTTTCTTT. It encodes CASSPGTPTEAFF.

This sequence joins TRBV21-1 and TRBJ2-7; the D call of TRBD1 is as the table states it, not checked on the DNA. TRBV21-1 is a pseudogene. The CDR3 covers 20 residues. The CDR3 DNA is TGTGCCAGCAGCAAAGTAACGCAGGGGACGATACGTGTTTCCCCCTACGAGCAGTACTTC. It translates to CASSKVTQGTIRVSPYEQYF.

The chain recombines TRBV28 with TRBJ1-5, with D perhaps matching TRBD1 (6 bases). The germline V gene has CDR1 MDHEN and CDR2 SYDVKM. The CDR3 contains 14 residues. Trimming removed 5 bases from V and 5 bases from J, with 13 bases in between. The CDR3 DNA reads as TGTGCCAGCAGTCGTCCAGGGGCCCATCAGCCCCAGCATTTT. Translating it yields CASSRPGAHQPQHF.

The chain is built from TRBV7-8 and TRBJ2-3; D is ambiguous. CDR1 and CDR2 (germline): SGHVS, FQNEAQ. Trimming pared 2 bases from V and 0 bases from J, leaving 12 bases between. The CDR3 runs 16 residues. DNA of the CDR3: TGTGCCAGCAGCTTAAACAGTGCCTCTAGCACAGATACGCAGTATTTT. Its translation: CASSLNSASSTDTQYF.